The clone carrying this T cell receptor beta chain has at least ten counts. A patient was excluded if there was uncontrolled infection, other autoimmune disease, pregnancy or lactation. In making diagnoses, clinical symptoms, serum thyroxine and TRAb, thyroid ultrasound and orbital computed tomography were all used. The blood sample was taken at first hyperthyroidism diagnosis, before any ophthalmopathy symptoms. Trimming removed 0 bases at V and 2 bases at J, with 8 bases between. CDR3 length equals 13 residues. In germline, CDR1 is GTSNPN, CDR2 SVGIG (reference sequence). The investigators amplified TCR beta CDR3 regions from RNA transcripts. A first-round RT-PCR of the TCR CDR3 used the HTBI primer set. TCRdb redid the calling of the multiplex PCR reads with MiXCR, one entry per CDR3 protein. The sample has more than 250,000 distinct CDR3 sequences, 15% seen once. This specimen comes from a study of T cells in Graves' hyperthyroidism and ophthalmopathy. Whole-study context: The blood sample was taken at first diagnosis, before treatment began.

This TCR came from a woman between 45 and 60 years old with Graves' hyperthyroidism that later progressed to Graves' ophthalmopathy. Sequencing used blood. The genes are TRBV30 and TRBJ2-7, with D tentatively TRBD2 (6 bases). The CDR3 region is CAWSVAGAYEQYF. Written as DNA, the CDR3 is TGTGCCTGGAGTGTAGCGGGCGCCTACGAGCAGTACTTC.